This T cell receptor beta chain was profiled in a study of T cell responses to AZD1222 COVID-19 vaccine. Study observations and caveats: Among those given AZD1222, only six were seropositive at baseline. Reports say nearly half of spike-specific TCRs go after unmutated variant regions. An increase in Spike-specific TCR breadth and depth was observed after two AZD1222 doses. Clonal diversity was possibly underestimated, and white British individuals and females predominated among donors.

Germline V gives CDR1 KGHSH, CDR2 LQKENI. The CDR3 length is 18 residues. V gave up 0 bases and J gave up 0 bases, with 15 bases separating them. Concerning this clone itself: Antigen: not known.

The repertoire was sequenced with immunoSEQ multiplex PCR; TCRdb's copy has only in-frame clones and lacks some. The data show about 150,000 clones, 65% to 90% seen once. This clonotype was sampled from an adult who received the MenACWY meningococcal vaccine as a control. This chain links TRBV18 with TRBJ2-1; D gene ambiguous. The sample here was peripheral blood, taken 28 days after the second dose of the MenACWY control vaccine. DNA for the CDR3: TGTGCCAGCTCACCACCGATTCCGGGCTCGAGCTCCTACAATGAGCAGTTCTTC. The encoded protein is CASSPPIPGSSSYNEQFF.